A single sample gave rise to the 3 T cell receptor beta chains below, sequenced in a study of blood T cells in healthy people across ages. A J-beta primer mix and a sample-barcoded 5' primer were used in a second PCR of about 6 to 12 cycles. MiXCR was run by TCRdb on the 5' RACE reads, yielding one entry per CDR3 protein. This sample has roughly 700,000 distinct CDR3 sequences; around 25% occur once, and the top ten carry more than 8.5%. These sequences were also reported in another study, on T cells of mothers and their children.

Material: blood. The source of these receptors is a boy under 18 in good health.

The CDR3 region has the DNA TGTGCCAGCAGCTTGGTTGACTGGACTACTAGCACAGATACGCAGTATTTT. Protein sequence: CASSLVDWTTSTDTQYF. The chain combines TRBV5-6 with TRBJ2-3; D is perhaps TRBD2 (6 bases). This CDR3 spans 17 amino acids. From germline, CDR1 is SGHDT and CDR2 YYEEEE. The V gene lost 0 bases and the J gene lost 0 bases, with 14 bases spanning the gap. Together with reference TRBV5-6 and TRBJ2-3, the CDR3 gives the full variable domain: DAGVTQSPTHLIKTRGQQVTLRCSPKSGHDTVSWYQQALGQGPQFIFQYYEEEERQRGNFPDRFSGHQFPNYSSELNVNALLLGDSALYLCASSLVDWTTSTDTQYFGPGTRLTVL.

The CDR3, as DNA: TGTGCCAGCAGCTGGGCCTCTGGTTGCGGGGGGGCCTGCGAGCAGTACTTC. This encodes CASSWASGCGGACEQYF. The V and J genes are TRBV7-6 and TRBJ2-7, with TRBD2 matching over 9 bases. The CDR3 runs to 17 residues. Germline lookup yields CDR1 SGHVS and CDR2 FNYEAQ. V was pared by 4 bases and J by 6 bases, with 16 bases of the junction left unmatched.

The chain recombines TRBV3-1 with TRBJ1-1; TRBD1 matches 10 bases. CDR1 is LGHDT and CDR2 is YNNKEL in the germline V gene (reference sequence). The CDR3 totals 16 residues. The junction had 9 bases not matched to a gene; V was cut back by 0 bases and J by 8 bases. CDR3 region: CASSQEGTGAAIEAFF. Here the CDR3 DNA reads TGTGCCAGCAGCCAAGAAGGGACAGGGGCGGCCATAGAAGCTTTCTTT. The full variable domain, with the rest looked up from reference TRBV3-1 and TRBJ1-1, is DTAVSQTPKYLVTQMGNDKSIKCEQNLGHDTMYWYKQDSKKFLKIMFSYNNKELIINETVPNRFSPKSPDKAHLNLHINSLELGDSAVYFCASSQEGTGAAIEAFFGQGTRLTVV.